The 23 T cell receptor beta chains listed next were all sequenced from one sample in a study of blood T cell repertoires in COVID-19. The method was immunoSEQ multiplex PCR; TCRdb's version includes in-frame clones alone and lacks a portion of them. The data show some 300,000 clones, 85% to 90% seen once. The sample taken for sequencing was peripheral blood. Every receptor here comes from a woman in her forties with COVID-19, enrolled during active disease.

The genes are TRBV29-1 and TRBJ1-3; 7 nucleotides line up with TRBD1. The CDR3 runs 16 residues. With 5 bases clipped from V and 7 bases from J, the junction kept 17 bases outside the gene matches. Germline V gene sequence: CDR1 SQVTM, CDR2 ANQGSEA. The CDR3 is CSVLTKGRGIGNTIYF. CDR3 coding DNA: TGCAGCGTTCTGACGAAGGGCAGGGGGATCGGGAACACCATATATTTT. The full variable domain, with the rest looked up from reference TRBV29-1 and TRBJ1-3, is SAVISQKPSRDICQRGTSLTIQCQVDSQVTMMFWYRQQPGQSLTLIATANQGSEATYESGFVIDKFPISRPNLTFSTLTVSNMSPEDSSIYLCSVLTKGRGIGNTIYFGEGSWLTVV.

This rearrangement joins TRBV5-1 to TRBJ2-2; 10 nucleotides line up with TRBD2. Germline CDR1 and CDR2: SGHRS and YFSETQ. The CDR3 contains 17 residues. V gave up 4 bases and J gave up 0 bases; unmatched junction bases: 6. The CDR3 sequence is CASSVASGGANTGELFF. In DNA form, the CDR3 reads TGCGCCAGCAGCGTGGCCAGCGGGGGGGCGAACACCGGGGAGCTGTTTTTT.

The chain combines TRBV11-1 with TRBJ2-5; possible D gene TRBD1, 5 bases. Germline values: CDR1 SGHAT, CDR2 FQDESV (reference sequence). The CDR3 loop spans 14 amino acids. V was pared by 5 bases and J by 5 bases, with 15 bases between. CDR3: CASSTNRFRETQYF. CDR3 DNA: TGTGCCAGCAGCACAAACAGGTTTCGGGAGACCCAGTACTTC.

The chain recombines TRBV5-4 with TRBJ2-7; D gene uncertain. The length of the CDR3 is 14 residues. Germline CDR1 is SGHNT and CDR2 is YYREEE (reference sequence). The V gene lost 7 bases and the J gene lost 6 bases, with 20 bases spanning the gap. The CDR3 protein is CASSEASFFGEQYF. The CDR3 DNA sequence: TGTGCCAGCTCCGAGGCATCTTTCTTTGGCGAGCAGTACTTC.

The chain combines TRBV30 with TRBJ1-5, with 8 bases aligning to TRBD1. CDR3 size: 13 residues. V trimming: 6 bases; J trimming: 3 bases; junction bases outside the gene matches: 4. Germline lookup yields CDR1 GTSNPN and CDR2 SVGIG (reference sequence). The CDR3, as DNA: TGTGCCTGTGGACAGGGAGTCAATCAGCCCCAGCATTTT. Its protein is CACGQGVNQPQHF.

This clone was seen more than once but under ten times. J is TRBJ2-3 and V is TRBV2; TRBD2 is a possible D gene (6 bases). V was trimmed by 6 bases and J by 4 bases, leaving 14 bases between them. Germline assignment: CDR1 SNHLY and CDR2 FYNNEI. This CDR3 region has 14 residues. The CDR3 DNA follows: TGTGCCAGCAGCCGGTGGGGGGTGGCAGATACGCAGTATTTT. It specifies CASSRWGVADTQYF.

V and J are TRBV5-1 and TRBJ2-5; D remains unclear. V was cut by 4 bases and J by 2 bases, with 6 bases left in between. From germline, CDR1 is SGHRS and CDR2 YFSETQ. The CDR3 length is 12 residues. The CDR3 sequence is CASSVRQETQYF. The CDR3 bases are TGCGCCAGCAGCGTCAGACAAGAGACCCAGTACTTC. Variable domain in full (rest from reference TRBV5-1 and TRBJ2-5): KAGVTQTPRYLIKTRGQQVTLSCSPISGHRSVSWYQQTPGQGLQFLFEYFSETQRNKGNFPGRFSGRQFSNSRSEMNVSTLELGDSALYLCASSVRQETQYFGPGTRLLVL.

This clone was seen a single time. The V gene is TRBV10-3, the J gene TRBJ1-5; 9 nucleotides line up with TRBD1. Per germline, CDR1 ENHRY and CDR2 SYGVKD. The trim removed 3 bases at V and 3 bases at J, leaving 3 bases unmatched. The length of the CDR3 is 15 residues. The CDR3 protein is CAISDGTGYNQPQHF. The CDR3 nucleotides are TGTGCCATCAGTGATGGGACAGGGTACAATCAGCCCCAGCATTTT.

This chain joins TRBV7-2 and TRBJ1-2; D might be TRBD1 (5 bases). The V and J ends lost 5 bases and 3 bases respectively, with 10 bases between them. Germline CDR1 and CDR2: SGHTA and FQGNSA. The CDR3 totals 13 residues. The CDR3 sequence is CASSPVQDYGYTF. Written as DNA, the CDR3 is TGTGCCAGCAGCCCAGTACAGGACTATGGCTACACCTTC.

This chain links TRBV9 with TRBJ2-3, with 9 bases fitting TRBD2. V was pared by 4 bases and J by 6 bases, with 9 bases of the junction left unmatched. Germline CDR1 and CDR2: SGDLS and YYNGEE. This CDR3 spans 15 amino acids. As DNA, the CDR3 is TGTGCCAGCAGCACCGTTAGCGGGAGTTTGGATACGCAGTATTTT. This encodes CASSTVSGSLDTQYF.

The chain has TRBV7-9 and TRBJ1-4; 7 bases line up with TRBD1. CDR1 and CDR2 from the germline V gene are SEHNR and FQNEAQ (reference sequence). V lost 5 bases to trimming and J lost 0 bases; unmatched junction nucleotides: 6. The CDR3 totals 16 residues. The chain's CDR3 is CASSRKGGPTNEKLFF. CDR3 sequence (DNA): TGTGCCAGCAGCCGCAAAGGGGGCCCAACTAATGAAAAACTGTTTTTT.

CDR3 DNA sequence: TGCGCCAGCAGCCGAGGCACGAGGGCAACCGGGGAGCTGTTTTTT. Amino acids: CASSRGTRATGELFF. This chain joins TRBV4-3 and TRBJ2-2; D possibly corresponds to TRBD2 (5 bases). Trimming took 4 bases from V and 5 from J, leaving 14 bases between them. The CDR3 consists of 15 residues. The V gene's germline CDR1 is LGHNA and CDR2 YSLEER.

This rearrangement joins TRBV27 to TRBJ1-3; TRBD1 is a possible D gene (5 bases). V was shortened by 6 bases and J by 4 bases, with 10 bases between the two germline ends. This CDR3 contains 13 residues. CDR1 is MNHEY and CDR2 is SMNVEV in the germline V gene (reference sequence). The CDR3 loop is CASRQGGGNTIYF. DNA for the CDR3: TGTGCCAGCAGGCAGGGTGGCGGAAACACCATATATTTT.

The chain uses TRBV5-4 and TRBJ1-1, with D perhaps matching TRBD1 (5 bases). CDR3 length: 15 amino acids. Germline V lookup: CDR1 SGHNT, CDR2 YYREEE (reference sequence). V lost 0 bases and J 4 bases, leaving 13 bases between the germline ends. The CDR3 nucleotides are TGTGCCAGCAGCTTGGGGTATCGGAGGGGCACTGAAGCTTTCTTT. It is translated as CASSLGYRRGTEAFF.

The gene calls are TRBV5-4 and TRBJ1-2, with D possibly matching TRBD1 (5 bases). The length of the CDR3 is 14 residues. Germline CDR1 and CDR2: SGHNT and YYREEE (reference sequence). V shed 0 bases and J shed 3 bases, with 9 bases lying between them. The DNA for the CDR3 is TGTGCCAGCAGCTTGGATCCCAGGGACTATGGCTACACCTTC. Protein: CASSLDPRDYGYTF.

This clone appeared a single time. The gene calls are TRBV30 and TRBJ1-5; D is ambiguous. V was shortened by 0 bases and J by 2 bases, with 14 bases between the two germline ends. The CDR3 has 16 residues. Germline V lookup: CDR1 GTSNPN, CDR2 SVGIG (reference sequence). Here the CDR3 reads CAWSVRSSGGNQPQHF. The CDR3 DNA sequence: TGTGCCTGGAGTGTACGTAGCTCGGGAGGCAATCAGCCCCAGCATTTT. Combining the CDR3 with reference TRBV30 and TRBJ1-5 gives the whole variable domain SQTIHQWPATLVQPVGSPLSLECTVEGTSNPNLYWYRQAAGRGLQLLFYSVGIGQISSEVPQNLSASRPQDRQFILSSKKLLLSDSGFYLCAWSVRSSGGNQPQHFGDGTRLSIL.

The chain employs TRBV4-2 and TRBJ1-3, with 8 bases that match TRBD1. Germline V gene lookup returns CDR1 LGHNA and CDR2 YNFKEQ. This CDR3 has 18 amino acids. V shed 4 bases, J shed 0 bases, and the junction held 11 bases outside the gene matches. In DNA, the CDR3 is TGTGCCAGCAGCCCATTTGACCGGGACAGGTCCTCTGGAAACACCATATATTTT. It codes for CASSPFDRDRSSGNTIYF.

This clone was detected once. This same CDR3 is encoded by further DNA sequences in the sample. The chain uses TRBV5-1 and TRBJ1-1, with D perhaps matching TRBD1 (6 bases). From germline, CDR1 is SGHRS and CDR2 YFSETQ. The length of the CDR3 is 14 residues. Trimming took off 4 bases at V and 0 bases at J, with 10 bases between the two ends. The CDR3 DNA follows: TGCGCCAGCAGCCTAGGACAGATGAACACTGAAGCTTTCTTT. It codes for CASSLGQMNTEAFF. Based on the CDR3 plus reference TRBV5-1 and TRBJ1-1, the full variable domain is KAGVTQTPRYLIKTRGQQVTLSCSPISGHRSVSWYQQTPGQGLQFLFEYFSETQRNKGNFPGRFSGRQFSNSRSEMNVSTLELGDSALYLCASSLGQMNTEAFFGQGTRLTVV.

This sequence joins TRBV29-1 and TRBJ2-7, with 12 nucleotides matching TRBD2. The germline CDR1 and CDR2 sequences are SQVTM and ANQGSEA. The CDR3 has 16 residues. The junction had 4 bases not matched to a gene; V was cut back by 0 bases and J by 1 base. CDR3 protein: CSVEDPTSGRSYEQYF. Written as DNA, the CDR3 is TGCAGCGTTGAAGATCCAACTAGCGGGAGGTCCTACGAGCAGTACTTC.

This clone was seen only once. The chain joins TRBV6-1 to TRBJ1-5; 11 bases align to TRBD1. This CDR3 has 17 residues. Germline CDR1 reads MNHNS; CDR2 reads SASEGT. V was clipped by 3 bases and J by 7 bases; unmatched bases: 11. The CDR3 sequence: CASSETPGQGVGQPQHF. The CDR3, as DNA: TGTGCCAGCAGTGAGACCCCGGGACAGGGGGTAGGGCAGCCCCAGCATTTT.

The gene calls are TRBV7-8 and TRBJ1-6; perhaps TRBD1 as D (6 bases). Germline V gives CDR1 SGHVS, CDR2 FQNEAQ. This CDR3 spans 16 amino acids. Trimming cost V 5 bases and J 9 bases, with 20 bases left between them. CDR3 sequence: CASSVGTHLVGSPLHF. DNA for the CDR3: TGTGCCAGCAGCGTCGGGACACACTTAGTAGGTTCACCCCTCCACTTT.

This chain joins TRBV7-9 and TRBJ1-5, with D possibly matching TRBD1 (5 bases). V was pared by 5 bases and J by 2 bases, with 10 bases between. This CDR3 has 14 amino acids. Germline CDR1 SEHNR, CDR2 FQNEAQ (reference sequence). The CDR3 DNA reads TGTGCCAGCAGCCCAGGGCGAGGCAATCAGCCCCAGCATTTT. Its translation: CASSPGRGNQPQHF.

V usage is TRBV30 and J usage is TRBJ2-7, with D possibly being TRBD1 (5 bases). The length of the CDR3 is 14 residues. V lost 0 bases and J lost 2, with 11 bases in between. CDR1 is GTSNPN, CDR2 SVGIG, per germline (reference sequence). CDR3 in DNA: TGTGCCTGGAGTGTCGGGCAGGGCCCCTACGAGCAGTACTTC. Its translation is CAWSVGQGPYEQYF.